These T cell receptor beta chains were read from a single sample in a study of T cell responses to AZD1222 COVID-19 vaccine. This table comes from immunoSEQ multiplex PCR, and its TCRdb copy is limited to in-frame clones, with some not included. Of around 150,000 clones listed, roughly 90% are singletons. This specimen consisted of peripheral blood, obtained on day 0 of AZD1222 vaccination. Receptors were obtained from an adult in good health. The conserved cysteine and the conserved F or W are not part of the CDR3 here. A D gene is named only where the DNA matches it firmly.

TRBJ1-2,NA,TRBV19,ASSISAKNNYGYT
TRBJ2-7,NA,TRBV21-1,ASSYQGPMAYEQY
TRBJ2-3,NA,TRBV18,ASSPKYGGSTDTQY
TRBJ2-6,TRBD2,TRBV5-4,ASSPKWGGGESGANVLT
TRBJ1-4,NA,TRBV28,ASSFSNEKLF
TRBJ1-5,TRBD1,TRBV9,ASSESDRGNQPQH
TRBJ2-2,TRBD1,TRBV19,ASRNQGAGELF
TRBJ1-1,NA,TRBV7-7,ASSPGVGTEAF
TRBJ2-5,TRBD1,TRBV15,ATPIGWDRGYGGQETQY
TRBJ1-2,TRBD1,TRBV7-8,ASSLFLGGTGKDGYT
TRBJ1-1,NA,TRBV24-1,ATSDPGRAEAF
TRBJ1-2,NA,TRBV5-8,ASSLRVIRRRSDSYGGYT
TRBJ1-5,NA,TRBV7-9,ASSLSYGGLDQPQH
TRBJ2-1,TRBD2,TRBV6-1,ASSEPPSGAYNEQF
TRBJ1-2,TRBD1,TRBV6-4,ASSDIFGTDYGYT
TRBJ2-1,NA,TRBV11-2,ASSVGSNEQF
TRBJ1-4,NA,TRBV7-9,ASSNRQGGEKLF
TRBJ2-3,NA,TRBV6-4,ASSQDGGGNTQY
TRBJ2-5,NA,TRBV28,ASKGGGAVQETQY
TRBJ1-1,NA,TRBV11-3,ASSRWAGTEAF
TRBJ1-5,TRBD1,TRBV2,ASRGSGGINQPQH
TRBJ1-1,NA,TRBV7-2,ASSLRQANTEAF
TRBJ1-4,NA,TRBV5-6,ASSSVDPWGEGEKLF
TRBJ1-1,NA,TRBV6-5,ASSYSGAGYQAF
TRBJ2-7,TRBD1,TRBV18,ASSRGTGDSYEQY
TRBJ2-7,TRBD2,TRBV29-1,SVLLANSYKQY
TRBJ1-2,NA,TRBV5-1,ASSSDGSYGYT
TRBJ1-2,TRBD1,TRBV12-3/TRBV12-4,ASSDETGDGYT
TRBJ2-4,NA,TRBV5-4,ASSLGGQINIQY
TRBJ2-2,TRBD2,TRBV3-1/TRBV3-2,ASSRLAGGANTGELF
TRBJ1-1,NA,TRBV7-2,ASSFLGQGNTEAF
TRBJ2-7,NA,TRBV5-4,ASSRGDVYEQY
TRBJ1-4,NA,TRBV12-3/TRBV12-4,ASSLDGNEKLF
TRBJ1-3,NA,TRBV5-6,ASSLASVPGTISGNTIY
TRBJ1-5,NA,TRBV6-5,ASSLSGNQPQH